The present entry profiles one T cell receptor beta chain with its context. Data came from immunoSEQ multiplex PCR; TCRdb stores just in-frame clones and leaves some out. The sample includes 120,000 or so clones, approximately 83% seen only once; the top ten take about 8.5%. The germline V and J ends were trimmed by 5 bases and 2 bases, with 15 bases remaining between them. This CDR3 has 15 amino acids. The germline V gene encodes CDR1 SNHLY and CDR2 FYNNEI. These data originate in a study of T cell responses to AZD1222 COVID-19 vaccine. The sequence was obtained from an adult in good health. The specimen was peripheral blood, collected on day 0 of AZD1222 vaccination. The V call is TRBV2, the J call TRBJ1-1, with a tentative D call TRBD1 (5 bases). CDR3 nucleotide sequence: TGTGCCAGCAGTCCCCCCGGGGCACGAAACACTGAAGCTTTCTTT. This sequence encodes CASSPPGARNTEAFF.